The present T cell receptor beta chain was sequenced within a study of identical twins. Broader study findings: For monozygotic twins, models underestimated out-of-frame TCR alpha sharing.

TCRdb processed the 5' RACE reads anew with MiXCR; each CDR3 protein has one entry. The sample holds about 690,000 distinct CDR3 sequences; 21% are singletons and the top ten take roughly 4%. The germline CDR1 and CDR2 sequences are DFQATT and SNEGSKA (reference sequence). J was trimmed by 7 bases and V by 0 bases; bases with no gene match: 12. The CDR3 is made up of 16 amino acids. This clonotype appeared a few times. Its antigen is unknown. The data were also submitted as part of a second study, on T cells expressing NK-cell markers. This second study notes: HCMV serostatus: seven of eight sequenced donors positive, one negative.

Specimen: PBMCs. The genes are TRBV20-1 and TRBJ2-1; TRBD1 matches at 7 bases. This clonotype originated in a young woman in good health. CDR3 sequence (DNA): TGCAGTGCTAGAGATGTGGTGACAGGGCGTTGGAATGAGCAGTTCTTC. It translates to CSARDVVTGRWNEQFF.